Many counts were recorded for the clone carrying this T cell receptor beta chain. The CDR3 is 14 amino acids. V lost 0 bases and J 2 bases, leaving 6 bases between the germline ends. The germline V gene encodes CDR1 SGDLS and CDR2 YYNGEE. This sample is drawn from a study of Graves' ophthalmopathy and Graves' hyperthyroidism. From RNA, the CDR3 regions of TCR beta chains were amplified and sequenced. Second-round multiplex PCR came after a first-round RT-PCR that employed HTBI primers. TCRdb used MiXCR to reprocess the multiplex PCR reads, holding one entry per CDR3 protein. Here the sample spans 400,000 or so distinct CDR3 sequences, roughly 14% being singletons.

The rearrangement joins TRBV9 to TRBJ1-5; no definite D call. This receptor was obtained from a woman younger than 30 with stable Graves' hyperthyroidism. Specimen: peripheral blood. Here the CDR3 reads CASSVDGGNQPQHF. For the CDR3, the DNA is TGTGCCAGCAGCGTAGACGGAGGCAATCAGCCCCAGCATTTT.